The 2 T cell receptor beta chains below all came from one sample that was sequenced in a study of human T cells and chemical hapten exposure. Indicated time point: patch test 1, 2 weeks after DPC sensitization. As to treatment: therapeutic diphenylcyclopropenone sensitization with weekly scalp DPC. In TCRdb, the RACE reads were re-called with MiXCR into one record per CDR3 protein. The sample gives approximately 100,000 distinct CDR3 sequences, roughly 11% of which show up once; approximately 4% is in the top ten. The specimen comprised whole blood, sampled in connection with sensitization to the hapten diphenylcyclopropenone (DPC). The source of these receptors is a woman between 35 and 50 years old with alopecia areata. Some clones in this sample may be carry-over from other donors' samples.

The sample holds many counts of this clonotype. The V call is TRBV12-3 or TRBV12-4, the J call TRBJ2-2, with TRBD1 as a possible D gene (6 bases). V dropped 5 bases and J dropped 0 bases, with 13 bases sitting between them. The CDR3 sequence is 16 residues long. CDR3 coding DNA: TGTGCCAGCAGTAAACCGGGACACGCGAACACCGGGGAGCTGTTTTTT. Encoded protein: CASSKPGHANTGELFF.

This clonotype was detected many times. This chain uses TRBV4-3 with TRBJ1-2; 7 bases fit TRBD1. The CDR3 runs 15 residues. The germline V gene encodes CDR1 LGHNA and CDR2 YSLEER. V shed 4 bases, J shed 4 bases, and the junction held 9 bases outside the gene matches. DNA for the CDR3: TGCGCCAGCAGCCCTCGGGTCACAGGGGCCTATGGCTACACCTTC. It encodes CASSPRVTGAYGYTF.